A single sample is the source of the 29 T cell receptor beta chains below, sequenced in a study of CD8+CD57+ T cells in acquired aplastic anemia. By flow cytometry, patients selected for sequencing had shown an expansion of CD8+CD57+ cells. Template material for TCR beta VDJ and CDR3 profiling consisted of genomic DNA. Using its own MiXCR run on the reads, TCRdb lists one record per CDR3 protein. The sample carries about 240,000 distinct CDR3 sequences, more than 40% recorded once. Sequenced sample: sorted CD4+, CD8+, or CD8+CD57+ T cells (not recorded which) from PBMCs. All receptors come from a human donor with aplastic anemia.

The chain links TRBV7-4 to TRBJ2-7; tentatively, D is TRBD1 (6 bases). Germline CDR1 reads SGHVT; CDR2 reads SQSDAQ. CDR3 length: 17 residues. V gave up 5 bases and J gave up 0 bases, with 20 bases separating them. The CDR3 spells CASSPGELDSTSYEQYF. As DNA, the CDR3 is TGTGCCAGCAGCCCCGGTGAGTTGGACAGTACCTCCTACGAGCAGTACTTC.

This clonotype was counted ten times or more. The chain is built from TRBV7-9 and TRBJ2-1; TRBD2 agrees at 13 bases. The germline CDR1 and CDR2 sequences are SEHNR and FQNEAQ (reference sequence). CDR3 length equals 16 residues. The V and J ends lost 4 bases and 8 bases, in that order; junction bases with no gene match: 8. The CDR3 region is CASSSKLAGGTHEQFF. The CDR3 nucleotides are TGTGCCAGCAGCTCCAAACTAGCGGGAGGGACCCATGAGCAGTTCTTC.

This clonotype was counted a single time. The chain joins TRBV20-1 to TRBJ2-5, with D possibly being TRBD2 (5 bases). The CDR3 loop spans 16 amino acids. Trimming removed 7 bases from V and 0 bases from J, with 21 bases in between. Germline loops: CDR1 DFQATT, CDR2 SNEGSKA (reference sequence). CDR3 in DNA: TGCAGTGTGAGGGCCGACTTTGGTGACGACCAAGAGACCCAGTACTTC. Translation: CSVRADFGDDQETQYF.

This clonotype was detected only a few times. This CDR3 reads CASSASPTGYEQYF. CDR3 sequence (DNA): TGTGCCAGCAGCGCCTCGCCTACAGGGTACGAGCAGTACTTC. The chain has TRBV5-6 and TRBJ2-7, with a tentative D call TRBD1 (6 bases). Germline CDR1 and CDR2: SGHDT and YYEEEE. The CDR3 consists of 14 residues. V gave up 4 bases and J gave up 4 bases, with 15 bases separating them.

DNA for the CDR3: TGCGCCAGCAGCAGGGAGGGACTAGCGGGAGAGACCCAGTACTTC. It is translated as CASSREGLAGETQYF. The V call is TRBV5-1, the J call TRBJ2-5; 12 bases are a match to TRBD2. CDR3 length: 15 amino acids. Trimming at V came to 4 bases and at J to 4 bases, leaving 5 bases not matched to a gene. Germline V gene sequence: CDR1 SGHRS, CDR2 YFSETQ.

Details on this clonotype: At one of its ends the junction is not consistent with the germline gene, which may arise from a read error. CDR3 coding DNA: TGTTCCAGCAGTTTAGGCCCCGACTCCTACGAGCAGTACTTC. This encodes CSSSLGPDSYEQYF. This chain connects TRBV27 to TRBJ2-7, with D uncertain. Germline-derived CDR1 and CDR2 are MNHEY and SMNVEV (reference sequence). This CDR3 contains 14 residues.

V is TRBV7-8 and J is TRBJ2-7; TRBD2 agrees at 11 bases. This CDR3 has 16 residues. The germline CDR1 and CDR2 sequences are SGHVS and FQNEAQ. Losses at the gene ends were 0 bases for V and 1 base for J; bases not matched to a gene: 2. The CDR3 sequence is CASSLAGTSGSYEQYF. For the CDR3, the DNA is TGTGCCAGCAGCTTAGCCGGGACTAGCGGATCCTACGAGCAGTACTTC.

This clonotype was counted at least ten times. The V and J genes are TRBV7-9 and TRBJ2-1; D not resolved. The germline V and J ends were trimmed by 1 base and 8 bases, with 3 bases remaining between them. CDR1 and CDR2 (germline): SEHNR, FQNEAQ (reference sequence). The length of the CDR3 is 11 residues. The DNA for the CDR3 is TGTGCCAGCAGCTTAGGGGATGAGCAGTTCTTC. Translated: CASSLGDEQFF.

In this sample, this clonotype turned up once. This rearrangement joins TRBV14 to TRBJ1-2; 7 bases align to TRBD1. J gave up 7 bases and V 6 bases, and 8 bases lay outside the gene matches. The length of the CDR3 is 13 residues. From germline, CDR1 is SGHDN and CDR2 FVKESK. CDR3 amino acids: CASSGRGLFGYTF. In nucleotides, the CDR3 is TGTGCCAGCAGTGGTAGGGGGCTCTTTGGCTACACCTTC.

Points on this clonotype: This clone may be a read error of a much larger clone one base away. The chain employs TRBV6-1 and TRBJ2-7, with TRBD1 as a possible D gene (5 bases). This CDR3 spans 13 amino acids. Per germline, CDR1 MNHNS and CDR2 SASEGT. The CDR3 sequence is CANSNPDRYEQYF. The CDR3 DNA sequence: TGTGCCAACAGTAATCCCGACAGATACGAGCAGTACTTC.

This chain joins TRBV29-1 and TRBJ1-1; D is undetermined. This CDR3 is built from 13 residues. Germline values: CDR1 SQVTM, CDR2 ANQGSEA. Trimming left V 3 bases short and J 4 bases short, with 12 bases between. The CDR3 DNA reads TGCAGCGTTGATATCAAGGCGGTCACTGAAGCTTTCTTT. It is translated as CSVDIKAVTEAFF.

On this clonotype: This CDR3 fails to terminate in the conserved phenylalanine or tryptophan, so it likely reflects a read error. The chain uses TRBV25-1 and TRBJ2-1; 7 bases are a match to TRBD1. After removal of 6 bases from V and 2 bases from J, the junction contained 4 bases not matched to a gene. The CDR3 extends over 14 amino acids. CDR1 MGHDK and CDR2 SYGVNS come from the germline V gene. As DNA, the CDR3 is TGTGCCAGCAGCCTCGGGACAGCCTACAATGAGCAGTTCCTC. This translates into CASSLGTAYNEQFL.

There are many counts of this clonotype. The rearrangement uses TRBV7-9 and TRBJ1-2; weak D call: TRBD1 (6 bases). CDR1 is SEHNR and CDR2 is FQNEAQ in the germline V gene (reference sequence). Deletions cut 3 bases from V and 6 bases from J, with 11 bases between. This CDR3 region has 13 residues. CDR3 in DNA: TGTGCCAGCAGCTTGGAAAACAGGGATGGCTACACCTTC. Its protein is CASSLENRDGYTF. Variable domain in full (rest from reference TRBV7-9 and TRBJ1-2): DTGVSQNPRHKITKRGQNVTFRCDPISEHNRLYWYRQTLGQGPEFLTYFQNEAQLEKSRLLSDRFSAERPKGSFSTLEIQRTEQGDSAMYLCASSLENRDGYTFGSGTRLTVV.

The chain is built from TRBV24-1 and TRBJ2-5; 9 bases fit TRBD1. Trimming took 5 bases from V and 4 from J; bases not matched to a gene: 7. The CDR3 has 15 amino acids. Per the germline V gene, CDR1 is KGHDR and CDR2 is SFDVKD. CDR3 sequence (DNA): TGTGCCACCAGTGCCGGGGGACAGGGTGGAGAGACCCAGTACTTC. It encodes CATSAGGQGGETQYF.

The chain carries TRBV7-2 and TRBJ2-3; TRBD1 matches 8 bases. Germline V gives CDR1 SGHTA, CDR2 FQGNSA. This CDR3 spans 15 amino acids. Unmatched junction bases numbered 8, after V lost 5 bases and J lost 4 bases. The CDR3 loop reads CASSPNGQGSDTQYF. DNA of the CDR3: TGTGCCAGCAGCCCAAACGGACAGGGATCAGATACGCAGTATTTT.

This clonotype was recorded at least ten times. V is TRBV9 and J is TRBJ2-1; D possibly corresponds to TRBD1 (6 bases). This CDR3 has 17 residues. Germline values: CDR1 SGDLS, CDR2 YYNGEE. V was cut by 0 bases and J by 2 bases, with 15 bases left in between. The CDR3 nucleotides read TGTGCCAGCAGCGTAGAGGGGGACAAATATACCTACAATGAGCAGTTCTTC. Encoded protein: CASSVEGDKYTYNEQFF.

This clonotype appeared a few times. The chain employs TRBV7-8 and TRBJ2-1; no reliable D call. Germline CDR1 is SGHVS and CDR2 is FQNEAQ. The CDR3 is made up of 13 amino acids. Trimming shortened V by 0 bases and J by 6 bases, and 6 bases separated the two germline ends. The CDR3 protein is CASSLAGVNEQFF. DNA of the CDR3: TGTGCCAGCAGCTTAGCTGGGGTCAATGAGCAGTTCTTC.

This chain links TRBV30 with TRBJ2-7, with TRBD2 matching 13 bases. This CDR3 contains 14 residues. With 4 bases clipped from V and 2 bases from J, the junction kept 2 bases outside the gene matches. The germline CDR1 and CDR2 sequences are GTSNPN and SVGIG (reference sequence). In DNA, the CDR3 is TGTGCCTGGAAACTAGCGGGAGGGCCCTACGAGCAGTACTTC. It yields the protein CAWKLAGGPYEQYF. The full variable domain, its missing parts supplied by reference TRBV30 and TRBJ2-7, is SQTIHQWPATLVQPVGSPLSLECTVEGTSNPNLYWYRQAAGRGLQLLFYSVGIGQISSEVPQNLSASRPQDRQFILSSKKLLLSDSGFYLCAWKLAGGPYEQYFGPGTRLTVT.

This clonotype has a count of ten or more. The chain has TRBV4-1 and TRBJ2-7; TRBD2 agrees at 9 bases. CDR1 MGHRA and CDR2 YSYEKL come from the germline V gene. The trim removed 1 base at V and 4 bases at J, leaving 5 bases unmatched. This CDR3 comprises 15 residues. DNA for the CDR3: TGCGCCAGCAGCCAAGTGGCTAGCGGGGAATACGAGCAGTACTTC. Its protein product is CASSQVASGEYEQYF.

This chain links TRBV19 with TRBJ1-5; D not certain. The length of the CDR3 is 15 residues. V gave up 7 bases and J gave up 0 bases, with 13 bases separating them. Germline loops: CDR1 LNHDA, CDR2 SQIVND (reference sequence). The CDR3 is CASKQSLYSNQPQHF. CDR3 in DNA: TGTGCCAGTAAACAGAGCCTTTATAGCAATCAGCCCCAGCATTTT.

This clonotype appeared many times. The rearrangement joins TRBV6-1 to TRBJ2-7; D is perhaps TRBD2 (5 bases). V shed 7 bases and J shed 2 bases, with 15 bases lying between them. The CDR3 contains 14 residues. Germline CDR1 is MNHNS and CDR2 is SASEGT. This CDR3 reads CASIGTEGTYEQYF. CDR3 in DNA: TGTGCCAGCATCGGAACCGAGGGAACCTACGAGCAGTACTTC.

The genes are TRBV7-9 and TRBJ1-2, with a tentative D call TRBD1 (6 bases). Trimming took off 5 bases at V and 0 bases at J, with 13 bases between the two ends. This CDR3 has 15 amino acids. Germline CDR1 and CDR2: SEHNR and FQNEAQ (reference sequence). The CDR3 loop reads CASSPRDTSNYGYTF. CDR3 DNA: TGTGCCAGCAGCCCGCGGGACACCTCTAACTATGGCTACACCTTC.

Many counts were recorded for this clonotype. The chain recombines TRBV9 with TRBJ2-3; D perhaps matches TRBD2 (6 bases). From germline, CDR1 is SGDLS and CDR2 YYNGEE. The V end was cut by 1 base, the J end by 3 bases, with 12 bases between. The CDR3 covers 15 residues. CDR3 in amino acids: CASSVYQEGTDTQYF. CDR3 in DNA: TGTGCCAGCAGCGTATACCAGGAGGGGACAGATACGCAGTATTTT.

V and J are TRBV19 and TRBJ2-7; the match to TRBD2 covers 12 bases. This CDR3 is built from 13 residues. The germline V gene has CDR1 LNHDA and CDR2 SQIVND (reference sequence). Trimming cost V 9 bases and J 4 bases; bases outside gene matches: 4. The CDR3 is CASSGLAGYEQYF. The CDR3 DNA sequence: TGTGCCAGCAGTGGACTAGCGGGATACGAGCAGTACTTC.

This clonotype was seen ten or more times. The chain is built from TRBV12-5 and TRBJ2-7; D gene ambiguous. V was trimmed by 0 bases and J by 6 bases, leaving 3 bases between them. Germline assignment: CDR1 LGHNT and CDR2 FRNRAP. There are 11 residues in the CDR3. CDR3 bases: TGTGCTAGTGGTTTGGTAGGCGAGCAGTACTTC. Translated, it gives CASGLVGEQYF.

This CDR3 reads CAWRANGHDGDGYTF. In DNA form, the CDR3 reads TGTGCCTGGAGGGCAAATGGACACGATGGGGATGGCTACACCTTC. This chain joins TRBV30 and TRBJ1-2, with a weak D call TRBD1 (5 bases). CDR1 is GTSNPN, CDR2 SVGIG, per germline (reference sequence). The V end lost 3 bases, the J end lost 6 bases, and 20 bases lay between the germline ends. This CDR3 spans 15 amino acids.

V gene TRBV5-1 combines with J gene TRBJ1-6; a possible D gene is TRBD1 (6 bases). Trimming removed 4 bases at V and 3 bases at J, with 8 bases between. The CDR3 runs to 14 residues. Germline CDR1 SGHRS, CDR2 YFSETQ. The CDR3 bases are TGCGCCAGCAGCGGGGGACACTATAATTCACCCCTCCACTTT. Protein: CASSGGHYNSPLHF. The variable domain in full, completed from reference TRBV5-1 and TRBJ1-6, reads KAGVTQTPRYLIKTRGQQVTLSCSPISGHRSVSWYQQTPGQGLQFLFEYFSETQRNKGNFPGRFSGRQFSNSRSEMNVSTLELGDSALYLCASSGGHYNSPLHFGNGTRLTVT.

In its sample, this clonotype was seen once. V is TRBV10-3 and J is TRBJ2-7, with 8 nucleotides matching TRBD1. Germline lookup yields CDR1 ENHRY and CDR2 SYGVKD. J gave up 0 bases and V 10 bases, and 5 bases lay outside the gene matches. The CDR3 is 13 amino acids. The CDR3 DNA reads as TGTGCCAGTACCGGGACAGGCTCCTACGAGCAGTACTTC. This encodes CASTGTGSYEQYF.

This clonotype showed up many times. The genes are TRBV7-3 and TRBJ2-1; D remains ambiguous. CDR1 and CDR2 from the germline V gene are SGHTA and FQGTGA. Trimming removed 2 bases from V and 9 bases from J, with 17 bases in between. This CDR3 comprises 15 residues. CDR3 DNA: TGTGCCAGCAGCTTATCTTGGAATTCTGGCAGTGAGCAGTTCTTC. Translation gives CASSLSWNSGSEQFF.